This T cell receptor beta chain was documented in a study of CD8+ T cells in alopecia areata. Study-wide background: The drug, tofacitinib, lasted 6 to 18 months, followed by 6 months off drug.

Concerning this clone itself: Its specificity is unknown. At one boundary the junction diverges from the germline segment, which might be a read error.

The CDR3 loop spans 11 amino acids. Germline V CDR1 and CDR2: DFQATT, SNEGSKA (reference sequence). General study results and limits: Scalp sample sequencing also detects resident alphabeta T cells of normal skin.

The sequencing template was cDNA reverse transcribed from extracted RNA. The method was immunoSEQ multiplex PCR; TCRdb's version includes in-frame clones alone and lacks a portion of them. In the table there are around 250,000 clones, approximately 61% of which are singletons. Alopecia areata patients gave lesional scalp punch biopsies and peripheral blood samples. Sorting separated CD4+ and CD8+ T cells out of PBMCs. The clonotype was recovered from a human donor with alopecia areata. The chain has TRBV20-1 and TRBJ2-1; TRBD1 aligns across 10 bases. The material sequenced was CD4+ T cells sorted from blood, taken at week 0. This CDR3 is CSARGPGTGVF. DNA of the CDR3: TGCAGTGCTAGGGGGCCCGGGACAGGGGTCTTC.